A selection of T cell receptor beta chains follows, all from one sample in a study of CD8 T cells in Susac syndrome. Using its own MiXCR run on the immunoSEQ multiplex PCR reads, TCRdb lists one record per CDR3 protein. This table holds 150,000 to 200,000 distinct CDR3 sequences, over 75% found once. Input material: CD4+ T cells from PBMCs. The receptors were sampled from a human donor with Susac syndrome. The CDR3 runs from the conserved cysteine through the conserved F or W. The D gene is left open where the match is weak. The size field is filled for only some rows; it gives once, few, many or a size class.

D	V	J	size	DNA	CDR3
NA	TRBV5-4	TRBJ2-7	NA	TGTGCCAGCAGCTTGAGTAGCGGACCCTCCTACGAGCAGTACTTC	CASSLSSGPSYEQYF
NA	TRBV7-9	TRBJ1-2	NA	TGTGCCAGCAGCTTAGAAACAGGAGCCTATGGCTACACCTTC	CASSLETGAYGYTF
NA	TRBV6-5	TRBJ2-7	NA	TGTGCCAGCAGTTACTCGAACGGGGTCACCTACGAGCAGTACTTC	CASSYSNGVTYEQYF
TRBD1	TRBV5-1	TRBJ1-2	NA	TGCGCCAGCAGCTCAGATGCAGGGGGCTATGGCTACACCTTC	CASSSDAGGYGYTF
NA	TRBV9	TRBJ1-3	NA	TGTGCCAGCAGCGCATTTACACCTACAAGGGGAAACACCATATATTTT	CASSAFTPTRGNTIYF
NA	TRBV18	TRBJ1-5	few	TGTGCCAGCTCACCAAGTAATAGTAATCAGCCCCAGCATTTT	CASSPSNSNQPQHF
NA	TRBV5-1	TRBJ2-1	NA	TGCGCCAGCAGCTTGATGGACTTGTCCAATGAGCAGTTCTTC	CASSLMDLSNEQFF
TRBD2	TRBV13	TRBJ2-5	NA	TGTGCCAGCAGCATCGGGGGGGTAACCCAGTACTTC	CASSIGGVTQYF
TRBD1	TRBV19	TRBJ2-6	NA	TGTGCCAGTAGTACCGGACAGGGGACTCGGTCTCCATCCAACGTCCTGACTTTC	CASSTGQGTRSPSNVLTF
TRBD1	TRBV20-1	TRBJ1-6	NA	TGCAGTGCCGAGGACAGGGCGGGATCACCCCTCCACTTT	CSAEDRAGSPLHF
NA	TRBV4-1	TRBJ1-2	NA	TGCGCCAGCAGCCAAGGGCAGCTGACTACCTATGGCTACACCTTC	CASSQGQLTTYGYTF
NA	TRBV7-9	TRBJ1-2	NA	TGTGCCAGCAGCTTAGGCCCGTGGGCCTCGCTCGGTACCTTC	CASSLGPWASLGTF
NA	TRBV5-5	TRBJ2-1	NA	TGTGCCAGCAGCTTGAGTGGGGGAGGAAATGAGCAGTTCTTC	CASSLSGGGNEQFF
TRBD2	TRBV11-2	TRBJ2-3	NA	TGTGCCAGCAGCCCCTCGGGACTAGCGGGATCGGTCGGCTGGGATACGCAGTATTTT	CASSPSGLAGSVGWDTQYF
NA	TRBV3-1	TRBJ2-3	NA	TGTGCCAGCACCCCTAGAGGGGCAGATACGCAGTATTTT	CASTPRGADTQYF
NA	TRBV28	TRBJ1-5	NA	TGTGCCAGCAGGCGGGGTGATCAGCCCCAGCATTTT	CASRRGDQPQHF
TRBD2	TRBV28	TRBJ2-1	NA	TGTGCCAGCAGTTTAGGGGGACTAGTCAACAATGAGCAGTTCTTC	CASSLGGLVNNEQFF
TRBD1	TRBV19	TRBJ1-4	once	TGTGCCAGTAGTGGACAGGGGAACGAAAAACTGTTTTTT	CASSGQGNEKLFF
TRBD2	TRBV7-9	TRBJ2-7	few	TGTGCCAGCAGGGGACTAGCGGGGGTCTACGAGCAGTACTTC	CASRGLAGVYEQYF
TRBD1	TRBV30	TRBJ2-3	NA	TGTGCCTGGGGGGACAGGGTAACAGATACGCAGTATTTT	CAWGDRVTDTQYF
NA	TRBV6-1	TRBJ1-5	few	TGTGCCAGCAGTGACACAGGGAATCAGCCCCAGCATTTT	CASSDTGNQPQHF
TRBD2	TRBV6-5	TRBJ2-7	NA	TGTGCCAGCAGTTACGATGGAGCGGGGAATTCCTACGAGCAGTACTTC	CASSYDGAGNSYEQYF
NA	TRBV7-2	TRBJ1-2	NA	TGTGCCAGCAGCCGGGGAGGGGGGTACGGCTACACCTTC	CASSRGGGYGYTF
NA	TRBV20-1	TRBJ2-1	NA	TGCAGTGCTAGAGATGAGGGTTCGGGCGGGATTGAGCAGTTCTTC	CSARDEGSGGIEQFF
NA	TRBV4-1	TRBJ2-3	NA	TGCGCCAGCAGCCATCCCCTAGCGCCAGATACGCAGTATTTT	CASSHPLAPDTQYF
TRBD1	TRBV14	TRBJ1-2	once	TGTGCCAGCAGCCAAACCGGGACAGAGACCGCTAACTATGGCTACACCTTC	CASSQTGTETANYGYTF
NA	TRBV10-1	TRBJ2-4	NA	TGCGCCAGCAGTCTGGGGATCGGCAAAAACATTCAGTACTTC	CASSLGIGKNIQYF
TRBD1	TRBV3-1	TRBJ1-2	NA	TGTGCCAGCAGCCCCCGGGACAGACTTAACTATGGCTACACCTTC	CASSPRDRLNYGYTF
NA	TRBV7-9	TRBJ1-1	NA	TGTGCCAGCAGCTTGGAACAGGAAGCTTTCTTT	CASSLEQEAFF
NA	TRBV21-1	TRBJ2-7	NA	TGTGCCAGCAGCACTCGTCTTAGCGGGAGACCCTCCTACGAGCAGTACTTC	CASSTRLSGRPSYEQYF
TRBD1	TRBV12-3/TRBV12-4	TRBJ2-1	NA	TGTGCCAGCAGCGAGGGGGACAGCGAATACAATGAGCAGTTCTTC	CASSEGDSEYNEQFF
TRBD2	TRBV20-1	TRBJ2-3	few	TGCAGTGCGCCAACTAGCGGGAGAGACTCCGATACGCAGTATTTT	CSAPTSGRDSDTQYF
TRBD2	TRBV7-2	TRBJ2-7	NA	TGTGCCAGCAGCTTAGGGGCGGGAGGCAGGTACTACGAGCAGTACTTC	CASSLGAGGRYYEQYF
NA	TRBV4-2	TRBJ1-5	NA	TGTGCCAGCAGCCACGAGGATCAGCCCCAGCATTTT	CASSHEDQPQHF
TRBD2	TRBV20-1	TRBJ2-1	NA	TGCAGTGCTAGAGATGGACTAGCTTTTGACAATGAGCAGTTCTTC	CSARDGLAFDNEQFF
NA	TRBV3-1	TRBJ2-1	NA	TGTGCCAGCAGCCAACTAATAAATGGGAATGAGCAGTTCTTC	CASSQLINGNEQFF
NA	TRBV19	TRBJ1-2	NA	TGTGCCAGTAGTATCTCAGGGTATGGCTACACCTTC	CASSISGYGYTF
NA	TRBV5-1	TRBJ2-3	NA	TGCGCCAGCAGCTTGGGGTCCATCACAGATACGCAGTATTTT	CASSLGSITDTQYF
NA	TRBV7-6	TRBJ1-1	NA	TGTGCCAGCAGTTCGGGCAGAGAAGCTTTCTTT	CASSSGREAFF
NA	TRBV4-1	TRBJ2-7	once	TGCGCCAGCAGCCCCGGCGACTTCCGGTACGAGCAGTACTTC	CASSPGDFRYEQYF
NA	TRBV11-1	TRBJ2-7	once	TGTGCCAGCACCTCGCCCATGGGACTTAAACTCTCTGGAGAAAGTCTCGAGCAGTACTTC	CASTSPMGLKLSGESLEQYF
NA	TRBV28	TRBJ1-2	NA	TGTGCCAGCAGTTATCTGGGGGACTATGGCTACACCTTC	CASSYLGDYGYTF